This entry lists 10 T cell receptor beta chains sequenced from one sample in a study of STAT3 mutations in large granular lymphocyte leukemia. The study, taken as a whole, reports: At least one immunodominant TCR beta clonotype appeared in every T-cell large granular lymphocyte leukemia patient.

The data were produced by immunoSEQ multiplex PCR, yet TCRdb's version contains in-frame clones alone and is incomplete. Seen here are about 4,200 clones, about 81% observed once, and the top ten hold about 87%. Their cognate antigens are unknown. The sample comprised peripheral blood mononuclear cells. The receptors derive from a boy younger than 18 with T-cell large granular lymphocyte leukemia. Some clones in this sample may be carry-over from other donors' samples.

This rearrangement joins TRBV29-1 to TRBJ1-1; the D gene is possibly TRBD1 (5 bases). V was clipped by 5 bases and J by 5 bases, with 21 bases between them. CDR3 size: 15 residues. Germline loops: CDR1 SQVTM, CDR2 ANQGSEA. The CDR3 region is CSVSSSGSLWTEAFF. The CDR3 nucleotides are TGCAGCGTTAGCTCATCAGGGTCCCTGTGGACTGAAGCTTTCTTT.

This clone came up once. The chain employs TRBV14 and TRBJ2-7; 9 bases line up with TRBD1. With V trimmed by 1 base and J by 2 bases, 6 bases remained unmatched. Germline CDR1 is SGHDN and CDR2 is FVKESK. This CDR3 is built from 16 residues. Here the CDR3 DNA reads TGTGCCAGCAGCCAAGGCCGGGACAGGGATCCCTACGAGCAGTACTTC. This translates into CASSQGRDRDPYEQYF.

The chain recombines TRBV27 with TRBJ2-7; D not certain. Germline loops: CDR1 MNHEY, CDR2 SMNVEV (reference sequence). Trimming removed 0 bases from V and 2 bases from J, with 11 bases in between. The CDR3 has 15 residues. The CDR3 coding sequence is TGTGCCAGCAGTTTATCGGGCGGAAGGCCCTACGAGCAGTACTTC. It encodes CASSLSGGRPYEQYF.

The chain couples TRBV7-9 to TRBJ2-7, with 8 bases fitting TRBD2. Germline-derived CDR1 and CDR2 are SEHNR and FQNEAQ (reference sequence). The CDR3 is made up of 16 amino acids. With V trimmed by 2 bases and J by 1 base, 7 bases remained unmatched. In DNA form, the CDR3 reads TGTGCCAGCAGCTTACTCAGGCTAGCGGGTTCCTACGAGCAGTACTTC. Amino acid sequence: CASSLLRLAGSYEQYF.

The chain uses TRBV5-1 and TRBJ2-7; D might be TRBD2 (6 bases). V was pared by 0 bases and J by 5 bases, with 18 bases between. The CDR3 sequence is 16 residues long. Germline CDR1 SGHRS, CDR2 YFSETQ. CDR3 region: CASSLGPGEDPHEQYF. The CDR3 bases are TGCGCCAGCAGCTTGGGTCCGGGAGAGGACCCCCACGAGCAGTACTTC. Complete variable domain (other parts from reference TRBV5-1 and TRBJ2-7): KAGVTQTPRYLIKTRGQQVTLSCSPISGHRSVSWYQQTPGQGLQFLFEYFSETQRNKGNFPGRFSGRQFSNSRSEMNVSTLELGDSALYLCASSLGPGEDPHEQYFGPGTRLTVT.

This chain connects TRBV2 to TRBJ2-5, with 7 nucleotides matching TRBD1. The junction had 6 bases not matched to a gene; V was cut back by 4 bases and J by 1 base. Germline loops: CDR1 SNHLY, CDR2 FYNNEI. The CDR3 runs 15 residues. The CDR3 is CASSGGQSPQETQYF. CDR3 nucleotides: TGTGCCAGCAGTGGGGGACAGAGCCCCCAAGAGACCCAGTACTTC.

This clone has more than one count but fewer than ten. The V gene is TRBV7-7, the J gene TRBJ2-5; the D gene is possibly TRBD2 (5 bases). The CDR3 spans 15 residues. Between the trimmed V and J ends, which lost 5 bases and 3 bases, there was a span of 16 bases. Germline V gene lookup returns CDR1 SSHAT and CDR2 FNYEAQ (reference sequence). The CDR3 coding sequence is TGTGCCAGCAGCCCAGGAAGGACTTGGAAAGAGACCCAGTACTTC. Its translation is CASSPGRTWKETQYF.

The chain employs TRBV7-9 and TRBJ2-7; D remains unclear. The V end was cut by 5 bases, the J end by 0 bases, with 17 bases between. The CDR3 totals 16 residues. The germline V gene has CDR1 SEHNR and CDR2 FQNEAQ (reference sequence). CDR3 in DNA: TGTGCCAGCAGCAACCGGGTGGTCGGAAGCTCCTACGAGCAGTACTTC. It is translated as CASSNRVVGSSYEQYF.

The chain joins TRBV10-2 to TRBJ2-3; D unclear. The germline V gene encodes CDR1 WSHSY and CDR2 SAAADI. The CDR3 length is 13 residues. The germline V and J ends were trimmed by 8 bases and 2 bases, with 11 bases remaining between them. DNA for the CDR3: TGCGCCAGCTCGTCCTACCCCACAGATACGCAGTATTTT. This translates into CASSSYPTDTQYF.

The CDR3, as DNA: TGTGCCTGGCGACCCCAGGTCCCTGGGGCCAACGTCCTGACTTTC. This translates into CAWRPQVPGANVLTF. The gene calls are TRBV30 and TRBJ2-6, with D unclear. This CDR3 spans 15 amino acids. The germline CDR1 and CDR2 sequences are GTSNPN and SVGIG (reference sequence). Trimming shortened V by 5 bases and J by 2 bases, and 13 bases separated the two germline ends. Looking up the rest from reference TRBV30 and TRBJ2-6 gives the full variable domain: SQTIHQWPATLVQPVGSPLSLECTVEGTSNPNLYWYRQAAGRGLQLLFYSVGIGQISSEVPQNLSASRPQDRQFILSSKKLLLSDSGFYLCAWRPQVPGANVLTFGAGSRLTVL.